A single sample is the source of the 31 T cell receptor beta chains below, sequenced in a study of blood T cell repertoires in COVID-19. Assay used: immunoSEQ multiplex PCR; TCRdb lists only in-frame clones, some missing. The sample yields about 100,000 clones, around four fifths seen once. The sample consisted of peripheral blood. Receptor source: a woman in her 70s with acute or convalescent COVID-19.

The chain joins TRBV7-3 to TRBJ2-1; no clear D. Germline V CDR1 and CDR2: SGHTA, FQGTGA. With 0 bases removed from V and 7 bases from J, the gap between germline ends came to 4 bases. This CDR3 spans 12 amino acids. The CDR3 sequence is CASSLTSNEQFF. In nucleotides, the CDR3 is TGTGCCAGCAGCTTAACGTCGAATGAGCAGTTCTTC.

The chain recombines TRBV18 with TRBJ1-1; tentative D call: TRBD1 (5 bases). Germline CDR1 KGHSH, CDR2 LQKENI. CDR3 length: 14 residues. Deletions cut 2 bases from V and 6 bases from J, with 13 bases between. The CDR3: CASSPARQPPEAFF. The CDR3 DNA reads as TGTGCCAGCTCACCAGCGAGACAGCCTCCTGAAGCTTTCTTT.

This clone was counted a single time. The rearrangement uses TRBV5-1 and TRBJ2-3; D gene ambiguous. CDR3 size: 15 residues. V gave up 0 bases and J gave up 3 bases, with 11 bases separating them. Germline loops: CDR1 SGHRS, CDR2 YFSETQ. This CDR3 reads CASSLVPSETDTQYF. The CDR3 nucleotides read TGCGCCAGCAGCTTGGTTCCCAGCGAGACAGATACGCAGTATTTT.

The rearrangement links TRBV9 to TRBJ2-2; weak D call: TRBD1 (6 bases). V was trimmed by 2 bases and J by 0 bases, leaving 11 bases between them. This CDR3 is built from 16 residues. Germline V gives CDR1 SGDLS, CDR2 YYNGEE. This chain's CDR3 is CASSVERDTNTGELFF. CDR3 nucleotides: TGTGCCAGCAGCGTGGAACGGGACACGAACACCGGGGAGCTGTTTTTT.

The rearrangement uses TRBV6-6 and TRBJ1-1; TRBD1 matches 7 bases. This CDR3 contains 15 residues. Germline V gene data show CDR1 as MNHNY and CDR2 as SVGAGI (reference sequence). V shed 5 bases, J shed 6 bases, and the junction held 12 bases outside the gene matches. The CDR3, as DNA: TGTGCCAGCAGTCCGCCACAGGGACAGTCCGCTGAAGCTTTCTTT. Translated, it gives CASSPPQGQSAEAFF.

V usage is TRBV5-4 and J usage is TRBJ2-3; a weak D match, TRBD2 (5 bases). CDR3 length: 14 residues. Germline lookup yields CDR1 SGHNT and CDR2 YYREEE (reference sequence). V dropped 0 bases and J dropped 6 bases, with 11 bases sitting between them. CDR3 nucleotides: TGTGCCAGCAGCTTGGGCCGGGGTGGGGATACGCAGTATTTT. Translation: CASSLGRGGDTQYF.

The genes are TRBV10-2 and TRBJ1-4; tentative D call: TRBD1 (6 bases). This CDR3 is 14 amino acids long. The ends were cut back, 5 bases at V and 8 bases at J, with 15 bases in the middle. The germline gives CDR1 WSHSY, CDR2 SAAADI. The CDR3 DNA is TGCGCCAGCAGTCAACTAACGGACAGAGAAAAACTGTTTTTT. The encoded protein is CASSQLTDREKLFF.

The gene calls are TRBV5-1 and TRBJ1-3; no clear D. The CDR3 contains 14 residues. Trimming took off 1 base at V and 1 base at J, with 6 bases between the two ends. From germline, CDR1 is SGHRS and CDR2 YFSETQ. The CDR3 bases are TGCGCCAGCAGCTTGAGGGAGTCTGGAAACACCATATATTTT. Amino acids: CASSLRESGNTIYF.

A few counts support this clone. The CDR3 sequence is CASSSAWGGETEAFF. The CDR3 nucleotides read TGTGCCAGCAGTTCAGCGTGGGGAGGCGAGACTGAAGCTTTCTTT. V gene TRBV6-5 combines with J gene TRBJ1-1; no reliable D call. CDR1 MNHEY and CDR2 SVGAGI come from the germline V gene. Between the trimmed V and J ends, which lost 4 bases and 5 bases, there was a span of 17 bases. CDR3 size: 15 residues.

In DNA, the CDR3 is TGTGCCACCAGAAGGTCACAGTCCACCGGGGAGCTGTTTTTT. It is translated as CATRRSQSTGELFF. The chain carries TRBV6-5 and TRBJ2-2; D gene ambiguous. This CDR3 has 14 residues. CDR1 MNHEY and CDR2 SVGAGI come from the germline V gene. V was cut by 10 bases and J by 4 bases, with 16 bases left in between.

This clone appeared once. The chain uses TRBV19 and TRBJ1-1, with D perhaps TRBD1 (6 bases). This CDR3 has 13 residues. V lost 3 bases to trimming and J lost 2 bases, with 7 bases between them. Per germline, CDR1 LNHDA and CDR2 SQIVND (reference sequence). CDR3 in amino acids: CASSMDRNTEAFF. The CDR3 region has the DNA TGTGCCAGTAGTATGGACAGAAACACTGAAGCTTTCTTT.

In nucleotides, the CDR3 is TGTGCCAGTAAGGGGGCGATAGATACGCAGTATTTT. Translation: CASKGAIDTQYF. The chain combines TRBV12-3 or TRBV12-4 with TRBJ2-3, with 7 bases fitting TRBD1. Trimming cost V 9 bases and J 5 bases; bases outside gene matches: 5. The CDR3 covers 12 residues.

CDR3 amino acids: CASSSRDRDTDTQYF. The CDR3 DNA follows: TGTGCCAGCAGCTCCCGGGACAGGGACACAGATACGCAGTATTTT. The chain recombines TRBV13 with TRBJ2-3; 9 nucleotides match TRBD1. The CDR3 totals 15 residues. Germline V gene sequence: CDR1 PRHDT, CDR2 FYEKMQ (reference sequence). Trimming cost V 4 bases and J 2 bases; bases outside gene matches: 4.

The CDR3 is CASSAGVGGGAFF. For the CDR3, the DNA is TGTGCCAGCAGCGCTGGGGTGGGAGGGGGAGCTTTCTTT. The chain has TRBV9 and TRBJ1-1; tentatively, D is TRBD1 (6 bases). Looked up from germline, CDR1 is SGDLS and CDR2 is YYNGEE. Between the trimmed V and J ends, which lost 3 bases and 10 bases, there was a span of 16 bases. The CDR3 runs 13 residues.

The gene calls are TRBV7-2 and TRBJ1-4, with a possible D match to TRBD1 (5 bases). The V end lost 3 bases, the J end lost 7 bases, and 12 bases lay between the germline ends. Germline V CDR1 and CDR2: SGHTA, FQGNSA. The CDR3 length is 14 residues. The CDR3 here is CASSLNQGGEKLFF. Written as DNA, the CDR3 is TGTGCCAGCAGCTTGAATCAGGGTGGTGAAAAACTGTTTTTT.

CDR3 protein: CASSERLAGTDTQYF. CDR3 in DNA: TGTGCCAGCAGTGAACGACTAGCGGGCACAGATACGCAGTATTTT. V and J are TRBV6-4 and TRBJ2-3, with 9 positions matching TRBD2. This CDR3 has 15 amino acids. Germline CDR1 reads MRHNA; CDR2 reads SNTAGT. V shed 3 bases, J shed 1 base, and the junction held 2 bases outside the gene matches.

V and J are TRBV6-2 or TRBV6-3 and TRBJ1-6, with D unresolved. This CDR3 is built from 16 residues. V was cut by 0 bases and J by 6 bases, with 12 bases left in between. CDR1 MNHEY and CDR2 SVGEGT come from the germline V gene. CDR3 loop: CASSYSFGEPNSPLHF. The CDR3 DNA sequence: TGTGCCAGCAGTTACTCGTTCGGGGAGCCTAATTCACCCCTCCACTTT.

Comments on this clone: Other DNA sequences in this sample translate to the same CDR3. The CDR3 is CASSLGLAGGTDTQYF. In DNA, the CDR3 is TGTGCCAGCAGCTTGGGACTAGCGGGGGGCACAGATACGCAGTATTTT. The V and J genes are TRBV7-2 and TRBJ2-3, with 14 bases matching TRBD2. The junction had 0 bases not matched to a gene; V was cut back by 3 bases and J by 1 base. This CDR3 is built from 16 residues. Germline loops: CDR1 SGHTA, CDR2 FQGNSA. Looking up the rest from reference TRBV7-2 and TRBJ2-3 gives the full variable domain: GAGVSQSPSNKVTEKGKDVELRCDPISGHTALYWYRQSLGQGLEFLIYFQGNSAPDKSGLPSDRFSAERTGGSVSTLTIQRTQQEDSAVYLCASSLGLAGGTDTQYFGPGTRLTVL.

The V and J genes are TRBV5-4 and TRBJ1-1, with D tentatively TRBD1 (5 bases). Germline CDR1 is SGHNT and CDR2 is YYREEE (reference sequence). The CDR3 consists of 11 residues. V was trimmed by 4 bases and J by 8 bases, leaving 9 bases between them. CDR3 amino acids: CASSASGEAFF. The CDR3 DNA follows: TGTGCCAGCAGCGCCTCAGGGGAAGCTTTCTTT.

The chain combines TRBV14 with TRBJ2-1; 11 bases agree with TRBD2. The CDR3 is 14 amino acids. Germline loops: CDR1 SGHDN, CDR2 FVKESK. J gave up 9 bases and V 6 bases, and 7 bases lay outside the gene matches. CDR3: CASSYSGGATEQFF. Here the CDR3 DNA reads TGTGCCAGCAGTTATAGCGGGGGGGCAACTGAGCAGTTCTTC.

This clone occurred a few times. This chain joins TRBV12-3 or TRBV12-4 and TRBJ1-1; weak D call: TRBD1 (5 bases). The CDR3 covers 12 residues. V was cut by 6 bases and J by 7 bases, with 12 bases left in between. CDR3 protein: CASRNTGVEAFF. The DNA for the CDR3 is TGTGCCAGCAGGAATACAGGTGTTGAAGCTTTCTTT.

The J gene is TRBJ1-1, the V gene TRBV5-1; the D is unclear. The germline CDR1 and CDR2 sequences are SGHRS and YFSETQ. The CDR3 covers 19 residues. V dropped 5 bases and J dropped 0 bases, with 26 bases sitting between them. The CDR3 bases are TGCGCCAGCAGGCCGGCGGGTGGGCAAACCACCTCGGTGAACACTGAAGCTTTCTTT. It codes for CASRPAGGQTTSVNTEAFF. Looking up the rest from reference TRBV5-1 and TRBJ1-1 gives the full variable domain: KAGVTQTPRYLIKTRGQQVTLSCSPISGHRSVSWYQQTPGQGLQFLFEYFSETQRNKGNFPGRFSGRQFSNSRSEMNVSTLELGDSALYLCASRPAGGQTTSVNTEAFFGQGTRLTVV.

This clone was counted a few times. The CDR3 protein is CAWSVSGTSYNEQFF. CDR3 nucleotide sequence: TGTGCCTGGAGTGTCTCCGGGACTAGCTACAATGAGCAGTTCTTC. V and J are TRBV30 and TRBJ2-1, with 8 bases identical to TRBD2. Germline V lookup: CDR1 GTSNPN, CDR2 SVGIG (reference sequence). The CDR3 runs 15 residues. The trim removed 0 bases at V and 3 bases at J, leaving 4 bases unmatched.

This chain joins TRBV27 and TRBJ1-2, with 7 positions matching TRBD1. J lost 2 bases, V lost 2 bases, and 2 bases had no gene match. The germline V gene has CDR1 MNHEY and CDR2 SMNVEV (reference sequence). The CDR3 loop spans 14 amino acids. CDR3 nucleotide sequence: TGTGCCAGCAGTTTAAGGGGGCGGAACTATGGCTACACCTTC. It is translated as CASSLRGRNYGYTF.

The V call is TRBV15, the J call TRBJ1-3; the D is unclear. Per the germline V gene, CDR1 is LNHNV and CDR2 is YYDKDF (reference sequence). The germline V and J ends were trimmed by 0 bases and 4 bases, with 19 bases remaining between them. This CDR3 has 18 amino acids. CDR3 sequence (DNA): TGTGCCACCAGCAGAGATAGGAGTCGGGAGTATTTCGGAAACACCATATATTTT. Translation gives CATSRDRSREYFGNTIYF.

Written as DNA, the CDR3 is TGTGCCAGCAGTTTGAGTAGCGGGTTTTTCACAGATACGCAGTATTTT. This encodes CASSLSSGFFTDTQYF. The rearrangement links TRBV27 to TRBJ2-3; 7 positions agree with TRBD2. After removal of 3 bases from V and 2 bases from J, the junction contained 8 bases not matched to a gene. The CDR3 spans 16 residues. From germline, CDR1 is MNHEY and CDR2 SMNVEV (reference sequence).

This clone was recorded a few times. The V call is TRBV18, the J call TRBJ1-1; 9 bases align to TRBD1. The CDR3 spans 14 residues. Germline CDR1 KGHSH, CDR2 LQKENI. V shed 5 bases, J shed 1 base, and the junction held 2 bases outside the gene matches. CDR3 residues: CASSSGQGNTEAFF. The CDR3 DNA sequence: TGTGCCAGCTCATCGGGACAGGGGAACACTGAAGCTTTCTTT.

The chain links TRBV18 to TRBJ2-3; 7 bases map to TRBD1. The CDR3 runs 14 residues. Trimming removed 4 bases from V and 1 base from J; junction bases left unmatched: 2. Germline V lookup: CDR1 KGHSH, CDR2 LQKENI. In DNA form, the CDR3 reads TGTGCCAGCTCACGGGACAGACGCACAGATACGCAGTATTTT. It yields the protein CASSRDRRTDTQYF.

This sequence joins TRBV19 and TRBJ2-7; 8 positions match TRBD1. V lost 4 bases to trimming and J lost 6 bases; unmatched junction nucleotides: 14. The germline CDR1 and CDR2 sequences are LNHDA and SQIVND (reference sequence). The length of the CDR3 is 16 residues. CDR3 bases: TGTGCCAGTAGTACAGATGGACAGGGAAGACGGATCGAGCAGTACTTC. Residues: CASSTDGQGRRIEQYF.

The chain employs TRBV28 and TRBJ1-2; 10 bases map to TRBD1. Germline CDR1 MDHEN, CDR2 SYDVKM. The length of the CDR3 is 14 residues. V gave up 5 bases and J gave up 5 bases; unmatched junction bases: 5. The CDR3 coding sequence is TGTGCCAGCAGTCCCGGGACAGGGGTATATGGCTACACCTTC. Its protein product is CASSPGTGVYGYTF.

V usage is TRBV7-7 and J usage is TRBJ2-5; 8 nucleotides agree with TRBD2. The V segment lost 5 bases and the J segment 4 bases; nucleotides outside the gene matches: 6. Germline lookup yields CDR1 SSHAT and CDR2 FNYEAQ (reference sequence). The CDR3 loop spans 14 amino acids. The CDR3 coding sequence is TGTGCCAGCAGCAAAGGACTAGCCGGAGAGACCCAGTACTTC. It is translated as CASSKGLAGETQYF.